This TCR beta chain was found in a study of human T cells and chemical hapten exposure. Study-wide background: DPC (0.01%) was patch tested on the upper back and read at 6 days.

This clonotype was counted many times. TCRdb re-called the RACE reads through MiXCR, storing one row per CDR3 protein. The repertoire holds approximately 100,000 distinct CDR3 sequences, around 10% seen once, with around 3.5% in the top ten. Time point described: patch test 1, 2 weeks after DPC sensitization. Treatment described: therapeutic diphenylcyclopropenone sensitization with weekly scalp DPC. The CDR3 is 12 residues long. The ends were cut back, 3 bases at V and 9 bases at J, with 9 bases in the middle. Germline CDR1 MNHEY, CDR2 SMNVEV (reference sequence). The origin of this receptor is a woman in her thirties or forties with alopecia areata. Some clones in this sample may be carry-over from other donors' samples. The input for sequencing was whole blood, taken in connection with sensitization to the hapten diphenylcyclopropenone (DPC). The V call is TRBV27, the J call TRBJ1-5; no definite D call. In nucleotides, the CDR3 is TGTGCCAGCAGTTTTCTGGGGAGGCCCCAGCATTTT. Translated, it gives CASSFLGRPQHF.